The T cell receptor (beta chain) described here comes from a study of blood T cells in healthy people across ages. Study-wide results and caveats: Older age went with lower TCR beta diversity per million T cells, in a roughly linear way.

The CDR3 is 14 amino acids. CDR1 is DFQATT, CDR2 SNEGSKA, per germline (reference sequence). V gave up 0 bases and J gave up 7 bases, with 13 bases separating them. Each donor gave approximately 9.5 milliliters of peripheral blood. Isolating PBMCs gave at least 6.5 million of these cells per sample. As regards this clonotype: Its antigen remains unidentified.

The authors ran a second PCR of 7 to 11 cycles using a sample-barcoded 5' primer and a J-beta primer mix. Each TCR beta cDNA got a 12-nucleotide random molecular identifier. TCRdb reanalysed the 5' RACE reads using MiXCR and keeps one entry per CDR3 protein. The sample includes just over 800,000 distinct CDR3 sequences, around two thirds of them seen just once. Sequences were obtained from blood. The V call is TRBV20-1, the J call TRBJ2-1; D ambiguous. This TCR derives from a man aged 25-45 years in good health. The DNA of the CDR3 is TGCAGTGCTAGAGACAGGAAAGGGCTGAATGAGCAGTTCTTC. Residues: CSARDRKGLNEQFF.